This is a list of T cell receptor beta chains from one sample in a study of Graves' ophthalmopathy and Graves' hyperthyroidism. One entry per CDR3 protein results from TCRdb running MiXCR on the multiplex PCR reads. The sample yields 200,000 to 250,000 distinct CDR3 sequences, 20% to 25% seen once. Material: peripheral blood. The receptors here all came from a woman in her 50s with Graves' ophthalmopathy. The CDR3 runs from the conserved cysteine through the conserved F or W. Fields, in order: CDR3 length, D gene, clone size, J gene, V gene, CDR3 protein, CDR3 DNA. A D gene is named only where the DNA matches it firmly. Where a row states a size, it is once, few, many or the class of an expanded clone; other rows omit it.

len: 13; d_gene: NA; abundance: many; j_gene: TRBJ2-5; v_gene: TRBV12-3/TRBV12-4; CDR3aa: CASSFQGEETQYF; CDR3nt: TGTGCCAGCAGTTTTCAGGGAGAAGAGACCCAGTACTTC
len: 16; d_gene: NA; abundance: NA; j_gene: TRBJ2-5; v_gene: TRBV2; CDR3aa: CAGGDRRDSLRETQYF; CDR3nt: TGTGCCGGCGGGGATCGCCGGGACTCCCTTAGGGAGACCCAGTACTTC
len: 14; d_gene: NA; abundance: many; j_gene: TRBJ2-7; v_gene: TRBV6-1; CDR3aa: CASAGGSTPSEQYF; CDR3nt: TGTGCCAGCGCTGGGGGTTCTACCCCCAGCGAGCAGTACTTC
len: 15; d_gene: NA; abundance: many; j_gene: TRBJ2-5; v_gene: TRBV30; CDR3aa: CAWETGLVGGETQYF; CDR3nt: TGTGCCTGGGAGACCGGTCTCGTCGGTGGGGAGACCCAGTACTTC
len: 16; d_gene: TRBD1; abundance: many; j_gene: TRBJ1-2; v_gene: TRBV29-1; CDR3aa: CSVEMVPGQKSYGYTF; CDR3nt: TGCAGCGTTGAAATGGTTCCGGGACAGAAATCCTATGGCTACACCTTC
len: 11; d_gene: NA; abundance: many; j_gene: TRBJ2-7; v_gene: TRBV20-1; CDR3aa: CRAGGGYEQYF; CDR3nt: TGCAGGGCAGGGGGGGGATACGAGCAGTACTTC
len: 12; d_gene: NA; abundance: few; j_gene: TRBJ2-2; v_gene: TRBV2; CDR3aa: CATPKGTGELFF; CDR3nt: TGTGCCACCCCAAAGGGCACCGGGGAGCTGTTTTTT
len: 15; d_gene: TRBD1; abundance: many; j_gene: TRBJ1-5; v_gene: TRBV7-9; CDR3aa: CASSLGGQPNQPQHF; CDR3nt: TGTGCCAGCAGCTTAGGGGGACAGCCCAATCAGCCCCAGCATTTT
len: 12; d_gene: TRBD1; abundance: many; j_gene: TRBJ2-2; v_gene: TRBV29-1; CDR3aa: CSATGRAGELFF; CDR3nt: TGCAGCGCGACAGGGCGTGCCGGGGAGCTGTTTTTT
len: 14; d_gene: NA; abundance: few; j_gene: TRBJ2-5; v_gene: TRBV3-1; CDR3aa: CASSPWGVGETQYF; CDR3nt: TGTGCCAGCAGCCCGTGGGGGGTAGGGGAGACCCAGTACTTC
len: 16; d_gene: NA; abundance: few; j_gene: TRBJ1-5; v_gene: TRBV30; CDR3aa: CAWSGRGAYSNQPQHF; CDR3nt: TGTGCCTGGAGTGGTCGGGGTGCGTATAGCAATCAGCCCCAGCATTTT
len: 18; d_gene: TRBD1; abundance: many; j_gene: TRBJ1-2; v_gene: TRBV11-1; CDR3aa: CASSSTGRGRGGYYGYTF; CDR3nt: TGTGCCAGCAGCTCTACAGGCAGGGGGCGCGGCGGATACTATGGCTACACCTTC
len: 12; d_gene: NA; abundance: many; j_gene: TRBJ2-7; v_gene: TRBV6-5; CDR3aa: CASSYGEYEQYF; CDR3nt: TGTGCCAGCAGTTACGGGGAATACGAGCAGTACTTC
len: 13; d_gene: NA; abundance: few; j_gene: TRBJ2-6; v_gene: TRBV11-2; CDR3aa: CASSSLRANVLTF; CDR3nt: TGTGCCAGCAGCTCCCTCCGGGCCAACGTCCTGACTTTC
len: 15; d_gene: NA; abundance: NA; j_gene: TRBJ1-2; v_gene: TRBV28; CDR3aa: CASSLHETGYYGYTF; CDR3nt: TGTGCCAGCAGTTTACACGAGACAGGTTACTATGGCTACACCTTC
len: 14; d_gene: NA; abundance: many; j_gene: TRBJ2-5; v_gene: TRBV11-3; CDR3aa: CASSFTGAGRTQYF; CDR3nt: TGTGCCAGCAGCTTTACGGGGGCGGGGAGAACCCAGTACTTC
len: 14; d_gene: TRBD2; abundance: many; j_gene: TRBJ2-7; v_gene: TRBV6-5; CDR3aa: CASSLAGEAYEQYF; CDR3nt: TGTGCCAGCAGTTTAGCGGGAGAGGCCTACGAGCAGTACTTC
len: 14; d_gene: TRBD1; abundance: many; j_gene: TRBJ2-7; v_gene: TRBV2; CDR3aa: CASQAWDRGYEQYF; CDR3nt: TGTGCCAGTCAGGCTTGGGACAGAGGCTACGAGCAGTACTTC
len: 14; d_gene: NA; abundance: many; j_gene: TRBJ2-5; v_gene: TRBV24-1; CDR3aa: CATSDPGTHETQYF; CDR3nt: TGTGCCACCAGTGATCCCGGGACACATGAGACCCAGTACTTC
len: 15; d_gene: TRBD1; abundance: NA; j_gene: TRBJ1-6; v_gene: TRBV12-3/TRBV12-4; CDR3aa: CASTQQGALNSPLHF; CDR3nt: TGTGCCAGCACCCAACAGGGGGCCCTTAATTCACCCCTCCACTTT
len: 13; d_gene: NA; abundance: NA; j_gene: TRBJ2-5; v_gene: TRBV7-8; CDR3aa: CASSLAEGETQYF; CDR3nt: TGTGCCAGCAGCTTAGCGGAGGGGGAGACCCAGTACTTC
len: 19; d_gene: NA; abundance: many; j_gene: TRBJ1-1; v_gene: TRBV19; CDR3aa: CAIIPLRQHPFYMNTEAFF; CDR3nt: TGTGCCATTATCCCCTTGCGACAGCACCCCTTTTACATGAACACTGAAGCTTTCTTT
len: 16; d_gene: NA; abundance: many; j_gene: TRBJ2-5; v_gene: TRBV6-5; CDR3aa: CASSFLTSGGRETQYF; CDR3nt: TGTGCCAGCAGTTTCCTTACCTCGGGGGGCCGGGAGACCCAGTACTTC
len: 11; d_gene: NA; abundance: few; j_gene: TRBJ2-1; v_gene: TRBV20-1; CDR3aa: CSARIYNEQFF; CDR3nt: TGCAGTGCTCGGATCTACAATGAGCAGTTCTTC
len: 15; d_gene: TRBD2; abundance: many; j_gene: TRBJ2-4; v_gene: TRBV7-9; CDR3aa: CASSFEGSGRDIQYF; CDR3nt: TGTGCCAGCAGCTTTGAAGGTAGCGGGAGAGACATTCAGTACTTC
len: 18; d_gene: TRBD2; abundance: few; j_gene: TRBJ2-5; v_gene: TRBV6-2/TRBV6-3; CDR3aa: CASSFQLAGLSGKETQYF; CDR3nt: TGTGCCAGCAGTTTTCAACTAGCGGGGCTATCCGGGAAAGAGACCCAGTACTTC
len: 15; d_gene: NA; abundance: few; j_gene: TRBJ1-3; v_gene: TRBV28; CDR3aa: CASSFDWSSGNTIYF; CDR3nt: TGTGCCAGCAGTTTTGACTGGAGCTCTGGAAACACCATATATTTT
len: 19; d_gene: TRBD1; abundance: NA; j_gene: TRBJ1-1; v_gene: TRBV6-1; CDR3aa: CASSERVSARTGIYAEAFF; CDR3nt: TGTGCCAGCAGTGAACGTGTGTCTGCCCGGACAGGGATATATGCTGAAGCTTTCTTT
len: 15; d_gene: NA; abundance: many; j_gene: TRBJ1-5; v_gene: TRBV12-3/TRBV12-4; CDR3aa: CASSLGGRVDQPQHF; CDR3nt: TGTGCCAGCAGTTTGGGGGGGAGGGTTGATCAGCCCCAGCATTTT
len: 15; d_gene: TRBD1; abundance: many; j_gene: TRBJ1-1; v_gene: TRBV28; CDR3aa: CASSFTGTGAREAFF; CDR3nt: TGTGCCAGCAGTTTCACCGGGACAGGGGCACGGGAAGCTTTCTTT
len: 14; d_gene: TRBD2; abundance: NA; j_gene: TRBJ2-7; v_gene: TRBV9; CDR3aa: CASSAGTSGMEQYF; CDR3nt: TGTGCCAGCAGCGCCGGGACTAGCGGGATGGAGCAGTACTTC
len: 17; d_gene: NA; abundance: NA; j_gene: TRBJ1-5; v_gene: TRBV6-2/TRBV6-3; CDR3aa: CASSYIGTQYSNQPQHF; CDR3nt: TGTGCCAGCAGTTATATTGGCACCCAGTATAGCAATCAGCCCCAGCATTTT
len: 17; d_gene: TRBD1; abundance: many; j_gene: TRBJ1-5; v_gene: TRBV19; CDR3aa: CASTTRLGGNSNQPQHF; CDR3nt: TGTGCCAGTACCACACGGCTAGGGGGCAACAGCAATCAGCCCCAGCATTTT
len: 16; d_gene: TRBD1; abundance: few; j_gene: TRBJ1-5; v_gene: TRBV30; CDR3aa: CAWSTRTGTPIQPQHF; CDR3nt: TGTGCCTGGAGTACCCGGACAGGGACCCCAATTCAGCCCCAGCATTTT
len: 17; d_gene: TRBD2; abundance: many; j_gene: TRBJ2-2; v_gene: TRBV24-1; CDR3aa: CATSDPVGAGGPGELFF; CDR3nt: TGTGCCACCAGTGACCCGGTGGGAGCGGGAGGGCCCGGGGAGCTGTTTTTT
len: 16; d_gene: NA; abundance: once; j_gene: TRBJ1-1; v_gene: TRBV7-4; CDR3aa: CASSFLSAQLNTEAYF; CDR3nt: TGTGCCAGCAGCTTCCTTTCGGCACAGCTCAACACTGAAGCTTACTTT
len: 16; d_gene: TRBD2; abundance: NA; j_gene: TRBJ2-5; v_gene: TRBV29-1; CDR3aa: CSVPGGSGGPQETQYF; CDR3nt: TGCAGCGTTCCGGGAGGCTCGGGCGGGCCCCAAGAGACCCAGTACTTC
len: 15; d_gene: NA; abundance: many; j_gene: TRBJ2-7; v_gene: TRBV28; CDR3aa: CATTIGDGFTYEQYF; CDR3nt: TGTGCCACCACTATTGGGGACGGATTCACCTACGAGCAGTACTTC
len: 13; d_gene: NA; abundance: many; j_gene: TRBJ2-7; v_gene: TRBV19; CDR3aa: CASMGDVSYEQYF; CDR3nt: TGTGCCAGTATGGGGGACGTCTCCTACGAGCAGTACTTC
len: 14; d_gene: NA; abundance: many; j_gene: TRBJ1-3; v_gene: TRBV11-2; CDR3aa: CASSLERTGNTIYF; CDR3nt: TGTGCCAGCAGCTTAGAGAGGACTGGAAACACCATATATTTT
len: 16; d_gene: NA; abundance: NA; j_gene: TRBJ1-3; v_gene: TRBV12-5; CDR3aa: CASGLAIQGIGNTIYF; CDR3nt: TGTGCTAGTGGTTTGGCCATACAGGGCATCGGAAACACCATATATTTT
len: 13; d_gene: NA; abundance: once; j_gene: TRBJ1-1; v_gene: TRBV3-1; CDR3aa: CASSQRGRTEAFF; CDR3nt: TGTGCCAGCAGCCAACGGGGGCGGACTGAAGCTTTCTTT
len: 14; d_gene: NA; abundance: many; j_gene: TRBJ2-4; v_gene: TRBV6-5; CDR3aa: CASNSYRDKNIQYF; CDR3nt: TGTGCCAGCAATTCCTACCGGGACAAAAACATTCAGTACTTC
len: 16; d_gene: NA; abundance: many; j_gene: TRBJ1-1; v_gene: TRBV20-1; CDR3aa: CSARDWTADSGTEAFF; CDR3nt: TGCAGTGCTAGAGATTGGACAGCTGACTCTGGCACTGAAGCTTTCTTT